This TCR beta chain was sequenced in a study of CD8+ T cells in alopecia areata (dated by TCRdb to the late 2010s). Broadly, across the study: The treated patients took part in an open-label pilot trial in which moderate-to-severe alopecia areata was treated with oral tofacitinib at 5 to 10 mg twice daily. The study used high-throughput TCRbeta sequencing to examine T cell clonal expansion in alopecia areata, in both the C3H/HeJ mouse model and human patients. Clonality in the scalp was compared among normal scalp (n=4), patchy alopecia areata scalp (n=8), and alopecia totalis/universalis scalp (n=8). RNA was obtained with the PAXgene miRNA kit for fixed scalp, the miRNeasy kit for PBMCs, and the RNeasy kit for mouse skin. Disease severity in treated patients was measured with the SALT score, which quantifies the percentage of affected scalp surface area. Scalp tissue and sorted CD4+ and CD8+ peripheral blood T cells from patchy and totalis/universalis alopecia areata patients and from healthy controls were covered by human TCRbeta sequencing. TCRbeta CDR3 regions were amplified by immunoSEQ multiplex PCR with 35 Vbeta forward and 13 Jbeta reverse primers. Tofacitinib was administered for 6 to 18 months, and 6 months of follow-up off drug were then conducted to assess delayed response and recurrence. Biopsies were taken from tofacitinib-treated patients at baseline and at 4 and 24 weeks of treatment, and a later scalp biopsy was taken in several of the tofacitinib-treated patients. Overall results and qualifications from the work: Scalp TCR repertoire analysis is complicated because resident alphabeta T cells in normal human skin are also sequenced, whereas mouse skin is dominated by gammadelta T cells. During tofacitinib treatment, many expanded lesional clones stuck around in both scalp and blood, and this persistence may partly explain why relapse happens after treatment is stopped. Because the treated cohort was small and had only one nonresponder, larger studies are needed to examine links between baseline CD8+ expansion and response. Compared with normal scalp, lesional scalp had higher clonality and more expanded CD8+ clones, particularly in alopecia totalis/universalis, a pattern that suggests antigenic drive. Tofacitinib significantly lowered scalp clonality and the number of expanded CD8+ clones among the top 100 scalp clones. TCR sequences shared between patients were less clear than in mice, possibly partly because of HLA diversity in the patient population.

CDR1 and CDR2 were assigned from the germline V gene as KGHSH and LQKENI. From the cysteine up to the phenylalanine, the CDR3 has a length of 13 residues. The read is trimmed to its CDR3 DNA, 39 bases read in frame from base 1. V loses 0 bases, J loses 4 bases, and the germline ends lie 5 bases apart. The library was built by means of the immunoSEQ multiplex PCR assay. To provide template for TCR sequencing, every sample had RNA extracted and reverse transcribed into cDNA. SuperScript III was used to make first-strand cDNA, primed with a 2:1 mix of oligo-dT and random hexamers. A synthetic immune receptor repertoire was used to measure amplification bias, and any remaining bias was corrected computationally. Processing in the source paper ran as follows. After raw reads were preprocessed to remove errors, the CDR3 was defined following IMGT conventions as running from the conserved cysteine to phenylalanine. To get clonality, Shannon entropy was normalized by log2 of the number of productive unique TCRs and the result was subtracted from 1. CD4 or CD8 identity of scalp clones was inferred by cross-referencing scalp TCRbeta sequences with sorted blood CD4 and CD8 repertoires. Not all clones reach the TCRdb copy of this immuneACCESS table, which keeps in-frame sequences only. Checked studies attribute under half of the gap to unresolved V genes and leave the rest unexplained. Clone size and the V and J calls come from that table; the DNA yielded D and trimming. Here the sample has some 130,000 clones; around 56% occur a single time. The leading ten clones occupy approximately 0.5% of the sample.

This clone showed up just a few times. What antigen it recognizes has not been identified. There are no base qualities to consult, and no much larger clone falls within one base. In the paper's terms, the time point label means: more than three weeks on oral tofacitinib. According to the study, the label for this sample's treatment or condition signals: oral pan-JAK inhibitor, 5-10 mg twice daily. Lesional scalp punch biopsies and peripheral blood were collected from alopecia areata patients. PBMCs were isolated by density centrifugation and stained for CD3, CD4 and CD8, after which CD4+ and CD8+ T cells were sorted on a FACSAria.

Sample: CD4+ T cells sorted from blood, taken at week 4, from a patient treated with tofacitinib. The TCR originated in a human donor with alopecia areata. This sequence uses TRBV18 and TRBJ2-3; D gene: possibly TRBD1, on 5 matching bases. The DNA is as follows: TGTGCCAGCTCACCACCAGGGGCAGATACGCAGTATTTT. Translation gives CASSPPGADTQYF.